Below, 18 T cell receptor beta chains from the same sample are listed, as sequenced in a study of regulatory T cells in long-lasting Graves disease (dated by TCRdb to about 2021). The time point label here, explained by the study, means: newly diagnosed GD, antithyroid drugs for less than 3 months. For both TCR sequencing and RNA sequencing, RNA was extracted from PBMCs using TRIzol. The library was made by multiplex PCR. The sequencer was an Illumina HiSeq 4000. CDR3 regions were amplified by Arm-PCR with iRepertoire HTBI primers to construct TCR beta libraries. TCRdb handled the public reads itself, with Q25 trimming in fastp and clone calling in MiXCR, and kept productive beta chains. All rows with the same CDR3 protein become a single entry with the most common DNA and genes. Here the sample has about 610,000 distinct CDR3 sequences; roughly 16% occur a single time. More than 10% of the sample belongs to the ten largest clones.

Separately, the same data were catalogued under a study of T cells in Graves' hyperthyroidism and ophthalmopathy.

The input for sequencing was peripheral blood mononuclear cells (PBMCs), taken at new diagnosis, from a patient treated with antithyroid drugs. These receptors were taken from a young man with Graves disease. Donor details come from another sample of the same person, matched by shared clones.

This clonotype was picked up a small number of times. CDR3 loop: CASSLSSGQLRSYEQYF. CDR3 nucleotide sequence: TGTGCCAGCAGCTTAAGTAGCGGGCAGTTGCGCTCCTACGAGCAGTACTTC. This chain uses TRBV7-9 with TRBJ2-7, with 7 bases fitting TRBD2. CDR3 size: 17 residues. V shed 2 bases, J shed 0 bases, and the junction held 10 bases outside the gene matches. CDR1 is SEHNR, CDR2 FQNEAQ, per germline (reference sequence).

The chain links TRBV13 to TRBJ2-1; possible D gene TRBD1, 6 bases. Between the trimmed V and J ends, which lost 3 bases and 4 bases, there was a span of 13 bases. Germline V gene data show CDR1 as PRHDT and CDR2 as FYEKMQ (reference sequence). The CDR3 length is 15 residues. CDR3 residues: CASSFRGSWYNEQFF. CDR3 nucleotides: TGTGCCAGCAGCTTTAGGGGGAGTTGGTACAATGAGCAGTTCTTC.

The table lists this clonotype with many counts. The rearrangement uses TRBV6-5 and TRBJ1-2; D gene unclear. The CDR3 is made up of 14 amino acids. Trimming stripped 2 bases from V and 7 bases from J, with 14 bases between. CDR1 is MNHEY and CDR2 is SVGAGI in the germline V gene. The CDR3 DNA is TGTGCCAGCAGTTACGGGCAGAGACTGGGTGGCTACACCTTC. Its protein product is CASSYGQRLGGYTF.

This clonotype was detected many times. The V and J genes are TRBV27 and TRBJ2-1; D possibly corresponds to TRBD1 (6 bases). The J call may be faulty, since TRBJ2-5 better matches the DNA end. The CDR3 has 16 amino acids. In germline, CDR1 is MNHEY, CDR2 SMNVEV (reference sequence). The DNA of the CDR3 is TGTGCCAGCAGTTTATCGGTTACAGGGACCCAAGAGACCCAGTACTTC. It codes for CASSLSVTGTQETQYF.

This clonotype was seen repeatedly, ten times or more. V usage is TRBV2 and J usage is TRBJ2-7, with D uncertain. The germline gives CDR1 SNHLY, CDR2 FYNNEI. The CDR3 is 10 residues long. V lost 0 bases and J 13 bases, leaving 7 bases between the germline ends. For the CDR3, the DNA is TGTGCCAGCAGTGAAGCGTTGGCTTACTTC. Translation gives CASSEALAYF.

This clonotype was recorded many times. The V and J genes are TRBV28 and TRBJ2-1; TRBD2 matches 8 bases. Trimming took 0 bases from V and 7 from J; bases not matched to a gene: 17. The germline CDR1 and CDR2 sequences are MDHEN and SYDVKM. CDR3 length equals 19 residues. The CDR3 region has the DNA TGTGCCAGCAGTTTATGGGACTTTCAGACTAGCGAGGGGGGTAATGAGCAGTTCTTC. Its translation: CASSLWDFQTSEGGNEQFF.

This clonotype has at least ten counts. This rearrangement joins TRBV5-1 to TRBJ2-3, with 10 positions matching TRBD1. From germline, CDR1 is SGHRS and CDR2 YFSETQ. V lost 3 bases to trimming and J lost 6 bases; unmatched junction nucleotides: 10. CDR3 length equals 16 residues. The CDR3 loop is CASSWDRGKSLDTQYF. DNA for the CDR3: TGCGCCAGCAGCTGGGACAGGGGAAAAAGTTTGGATACGCAGTATTTT. Complete variable domain (other parts from reference TRBV5-1 and TRBJ2-3): KAGVTQTPRYLIKTRGQQVTLSCSPISGHRSVSWYQQTPGQGLQFLFEYFSETQRNKGNFPGRFSGRQFSNSRSEMNVSTLELGDSALYLCASSWDRGKSLDTQYFGPGTRLTVL.

Only a few counts were recorded for this clonotype. The chain joins TRBV6-2 or TRBV6-3 to TRBJ1-3, with D unclear. CDR1 is MNHEY, CDR2 SVGEGT, per germline. This CDR3 spans 14 amino acids. V lost 6 bases and J 0 bases, leaving 9 bases between the germline ends. The CDR3 DNA sequence: TGTGCCAGCAGCCCGTGGCACTCTGGAAACACCATATATTTT. It encodes CASSPWHSGNTIYF.

The rearrangement joins TRBV27 to TRBJ2-2; D uncertain. V was shortened by 2 bases and J by 0 bases, with 7 bases between the two germline ends. The CDR3 is made up of 15 amino acids. Per the germline V gene, CDR1 is MNHEY and CDR2 is SMNVEV (reference sequence). The CDR3 DNA reads TGTGCCAGCAGTTTAAGTGGACCGAACACCGGGGAGCTGTTTTTT. It translates to CASSLSGPNTGELFF.

This clonotype was seen only a few times. This rearrangement joins TRBV5-1 to TRBJ2-1; D is undetermined. The germline V gene has CDR1 SGHRS and CDR2 YFSETQ. Trimming took off 1 base at V and 0 bases at J, with 11 bases between the two ends. The CDR3 length is 16 residues. DNA of the CDR3: TGCGCCAGCAGCTTGACATTGGCAGACTCCTACAATGAGCAGTTCTTC. Translating it yields CASSLTLADSYNEQFF.

The chain combines TRBV6-5 with TRBJ2-3, with D maybe TRBD1 (5 bases). This CDR3 spans 16 amino acids. Trimming pared 4 bases from V and 1 base from J, leaving 15 bases between. In germline, CDR1 is MNHEY, CDR2 SVGAGI. The CDR3 bases are TGTGCCAGCAGTTCTCCTTTGACAGCAGGCACAGATACGCAGTATTTT. Its protein product is CASSSPLTAGTDTQYF.

This clonotype was recorded at least ten times. The chain has TRBV6-1 and TRBJ1-6, with TRBD1 matching over 11 bases. The V segment lost 8 bases and the J segment 9 bases; nucleotides outside the gene matches: 3. CDR1 MNHNS and CDR2 SASEGT come from the germline V gene. The CDR3 consists of 13 residues. CDR3 residues: CASGGTGGSPLHF. CDR3 bases: TGTGCCAGCGGGGGGACAGGGGGTTCACCCCTCCACTTT.

The gene calls are TRBV10-2 and TRBJ2-3; TRBD2 agrees at 13 bases. Per the germline V gene, CDR1 is WSHSY and CDR2 is SAAADI. The CDR3 extends over 19 amino acids. Trimming removed 0 bases from V and 0 bases from J; junction bases left unmatched: 6. The CDR3 is CASSESGLAGEWSTDTQYF. As DNA, the CDR3 is TGCGCCAGCAGTGAGTCAGGACTAGCGGGAGAGTGGAGCACAGATACGCAGTATTTT.

This clonotype showed up many times. The V gene is TRBV7-9, the J gene TRBJ2-1; D is uncertain. Deletions cut 4 bases from V and 8 bases from J, with 12 bases between. This CDR3 has 13 residues. The germline V gene encodes CDR1 SEHNR and CDR2 FQNEAQ (reference sequence). In DNA form, the CDR3 reads TGTGCCAGCAGCTCCTCTTTGAGCGATGAGCAGTTCTTC. Its translation is CASSSSLSDEQFF. Filled out from reference TRBV7-9 and TRBJ2-1, the complete variable domain reads DTGVSQNPRHKITKRGQNVTFRCDPISEHNRLYWYRQTLGQGPEFLTYFQNEAQLEKSRLLSDRFSAERPKGSFSTLEIQRTEQGDSAMYLCASSSSLSDEQFFGPGTRLTVL.

In its sample, this clonotype was seen many times. The chain has TRBV30 and TRBJ2-2, with 14 bases fitting TRBD2. V lost 5 bases, J lost 4 bases, and 3 bases stayed unmatched. This CDR3 spans 15 amino acids. In germline, CDR1 is GTSNPN, CDR2 SVGIG (reference sequence). Here the CDR3 DNA reads TGTGCCTGGGGGGGACTAGCGGGAGCCACCGGGGAGCTGTTTTTT. Amino acids: CAWGGLAGATGELFF.

This clonotype has just a few counts. The chain couples TRBV29-1 to TRBJ1-2; TRBD1 aligns across 9 bases. With V trimmed by 4 bases and J by 3 bases, 9 bases remained unmatched. The length of the CDR3 is 15 residues. The germline V gene has CDR1 SQVTM and CDR2 ANQGSEA. Here the CDR3 reads CSVVGGQGKDYGYTF. The CDR3 DNA sequence: TGCAGCGTTGTGGGAGGACAGGGGAAGGACTATGGCTACACCTTC.

This clonotype was picked up many times. This chain links TRBV7-3 with TRBJ2-3, with D possibly being TRBD2 (6 bases). V was shortened by 5 bases and J by 7 bases, with 10 bases between the two germline ends. The germline gives CDR1 SGHTA, CDR2 FQGTGA. The CDR3 contains 12 residues. The DNA for the CDR3 is TGTGCCAGCAGCCCAGGAGGGAATACGCAGTATTTT. Translated, it gives CASSPGGNTQYF.

The chain couples TRBV9 to TRBJ2-5; 11 positions agree with TRBD2. The J segment lost 5 bases and the V segment lost 4 bases, leaving 10 bases of the junction unmatched. Germline CDR1 SGDLS, CDR2 YYNGEE. This CDR3 comprises 16 residues. CDR3: CASSRGSSGRTETQYF. Here the CDR3 DNA reads TGTGCCAGCAGCCGAGGATCTAGCGGGAGGACGGAGACCCAGTACTTC.